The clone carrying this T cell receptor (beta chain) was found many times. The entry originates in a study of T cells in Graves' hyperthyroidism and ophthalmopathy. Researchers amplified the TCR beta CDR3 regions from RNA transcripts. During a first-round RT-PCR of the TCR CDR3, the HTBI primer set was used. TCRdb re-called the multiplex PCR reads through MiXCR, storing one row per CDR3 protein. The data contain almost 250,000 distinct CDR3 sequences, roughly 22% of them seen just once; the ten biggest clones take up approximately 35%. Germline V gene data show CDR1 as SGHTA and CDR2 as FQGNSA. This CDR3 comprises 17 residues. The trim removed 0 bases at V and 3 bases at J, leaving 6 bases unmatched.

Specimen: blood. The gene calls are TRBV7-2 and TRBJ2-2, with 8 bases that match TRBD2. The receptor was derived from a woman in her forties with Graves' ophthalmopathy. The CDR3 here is CASSLAGLAGHTGELFF. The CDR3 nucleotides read TGTGCCAGCAGCTTAGCGGGGCTAGCGGGTCACACCGGGGAGCTGTTTTTT.